A single sample gave rise to the 14 T cell receptor beta chains below, sequenced in a study of T cell repertoires in cytomegalovirus infection. Antigens for these TCRs are unknown. TCRdb reprocessed the reads via MiXCR and lists one record per CDR3 protein. The profile shows approximately 990,000 distinct CDR3 sequences, 30% to 40% of them singletons. The specimen was cultured CD8+ T cells from PBMCs, collected from culture after CMV antigen stimulation. The receptor source for this set is a human donor in good health (CMV status not recorded). Some clones in this sample may be carry-over from other donors' samples.

The chain couples TRBV9 to TRBJ1-1, with D possibly TRBD1 on 6 matching bases. Germline-derived CDR1 and CDR2 are SGDLS and YYNGEE. The CDR3 length is 14 residues. Between the trimmed V and J ends, which lost 0 bases and 7 bases, there was a span of 13 bases. CDR3 loop: CASSVEGGSDEAFF. CDR3 DNA: TGTGCCAGCAGCGTAGAGGGGGGCTCTGATGAAGCTTTCTTT.

The chain carries TRBV19 and TRBJ2-3; 16 bases align to TRBD2. Germline assignment: CDR1 LNHDA and CDR2 SQIVND (reference sequence). Germline trimming cut 8 bases from V and 1 base from J; bases unmatched to any gene: 9. This CDR3 region has 18 residues. The CDR3 region is CASSGLAGGLFGTDTQYF. For the CDR3, the DNA is TGTGCCAGTTCGGGACTAGCGGGGGGGCTTTTCGGCACAGATACGCAGTATTTT.

This clonotype was picked up many times. V and J are TRBV7-9 and TRBJ1-2; weak D call: TRBD1 (6 bases). This CDR3 contains 13 residues. Germline CDR1 is SEHNR and CDR2 is FQNEAQ (reference sequence). Trimming stripped 7 bases from V and 10 bases from J, with 19 bases between. The CDR3 bases are TGTGCCAGCACCAATCCAGCACAGGGTCTCTACACCTTC. It specifies CASTNPAQGLYTF.

This sequence joins TRBV19 and TRBJ1-6; no firm D call. CDR1 and CDR2 (germline): LNHDA, SQIVND (reference sequence). The V and J ends lost 7 bases and 7 bases respectively, with 17 bases between them. This CDR3 region has 15 residues. Here the CDR3 reads CASKEGFNENSPLHF. For the CDR3, the DNA is TGTGCCAGTAAGGAGGGATTCAACGAAAATTCACCCCTCCACTTT.

The CDR3 region is CASTMGDRGLVYF. As DNA, the CDR3 is TGTGCCAGCACCATGGGGGACAGGGGGCTTGTATACTTC. The chain combines TRBV5-6 with TRBJ2-7; 12 nucleotides align to TRBD1. The CDR3 sequence is 13 residues long. Trimming cost V 6 bases and J 13 bases; bases outside gene matches: 11. Germline CDR1 and CDR2: SGHDT and YYEEEE.

This clonotype was counted at least ten times. The J gene is TRBJ2-1, the V gene TRBV7-2; D is ambiguous. The CDR3 totals 13 residues. Germline CDR1 and CDR2: SGHTA and FQGNSA. V was trimmed by 5 bases and J by 2 bases, leaving 7 bases between them. Here the CDR3 DNA reads TGTGCCAGCAGCCGTACTACCTACAATGAGCAGTTCTTC. It yields the protein CASSRTTYNEQFF.

This clonotype was seen at least ten times. The V gene is TRBV7-6, the J gene TRBJ2-7; 7 positions agree with TRBD1. V shed 3 bases, J shed 4 bases, and the junction held 3 bases outside the gene matches. The germline V gene has CDR1 SGHVS and CDR2 FNYEAQ. This CDR3 has 13 amino acids. The CDR3 DNA is TGTGCCAGCAGCTTTGACAGGGATTACGAGCAGTACTTC. The encoded protein is CASSFDRDYEQYF.

This chain connects TRBV14 to TRBJ1-2; no definite D call. Trimming took 0 bases from V and 5 from J, leaving 10 bases between them. Germline CDR1 SGHDN, CDR2 FVKESK. The CDR3 totals 14 residues. Here the CDR3 reads CASSQDPRGYGYTF. The CDR3 DNA follows: TGTGCCAGCAGCCAAGATCCTCGGGGTTATGGCTACACCTTC.

This clonotype appeared a single time. The V call is TRBV4-3, the J call TRBJ2-1; D may correspond to TRBD1 or TRBD2 (5 bases each). The ends were cut back, 4 bases at V and 2 bases at J, with 15 bases in the middle. The CDR3 consists of 16 residues. The germline V gene encodes CDR1 LGHNA and CDR2 YSLEER. The CDR3 loop is CASSPRDGPPYNEQFF. CDR3 nucleotide sequence: TGCGCCAGCAGCCCTCGGGACGGCCCACCCTACAATGAGCAGTTCTTC.

This rearrangement joins TRBV20-1 to TRBJ1-2; D gene ambiguous. Germline CDR1 reads DFQATT; CDR2 reads SNEGSKA (reference sequence). With 1 base removed from V and 0 bases from J, the gap between germline ends came to 15 bases. There are 16 residues in the CDR3. CDR3 loop: CSARVLTSGANYGYTF. The CDR3 DNA is TGCAGTGCTAGAGTCTTGACAAGCGGAGCTAACTATGGCTACACCTTC.

The V call is TRBV19, the J call TRBJ1-2; 7 bases are a match to TRBD1. The CDR3 totals 15 residues. V shed 5 bases, J shed 1 base, and the junction held 7 bases outside the gene matches. Germline lookup yields CDR1 LNHDA and CDR2 SQIVND (reference sequence). For the CDR3, the DNA is TGTGCCAGTAGTCCCGGGACAGCGTTTAACTATGGCTACACCTTC. It codes for CASSPGTAFNYGYTF.

This clonotype was counted between two and nine times. The V and J genes are TRBV7-9 and TRBJ2-1; 11 bases fit TRBD1. CDR1 is SEHNR and CDR2 is FQNEAQ in the germline V gene (reference sequence). With V trimmed by 5 bases and J by 9 bases, 18 bases remained unmatched. The CDR3 loop spans 18 amino acids. CDR3 amino acids: CASSRLAIIAGTGGEQFF. CDR3 nucleotide sequence: TGTGCCAGCAGCCGACTTGCCATCATAGCGGGGACAGGGGGTGAGCAGTTCTTC.

The sample holds a few counts of this clonotype. This rearrangement joins TRBV20-1 to TRBJ2-1; possible D gene TRBD2, 6 bases. Germline lookup yields CDR1 DFQATT and CDR2 SNEGSKA (reference sequence). CDR3 size: 13 residues. The V and J ends lost 1 base and 6 bases respectively, with 10 bases between them. The CDR3 DNA is TGCAGTGCTAGAGGACTAGGAGTCAATGAGCAGTTCTTC. Protein sequence: CSARGLGVNEQFF.

There are a few counts of this clonotype. J is TRBJ1-1 and V is TRBV7-3; D not resolved. Germline assignment: CDR1 SGHTA and CDR2 FQGTGA. This CDR3 has 14 residues. The V end lost 3 bases, the J end lost 2 bases, and 10 bases lay between the germline ends. The CDR3 nucleotides are TGTGCCAGCAGCTTCGGGCGGATCAACACTGAAGCTTTCTTT. This codes for CASSFGRINTEAFF. The whole variable domain, filled in from reference TRBV7-3 and TRBJ1-1, reads GAGVSQTPSNKVTEKGKYVELRCDPISGHTALYWYRQSLGQGPEFLIYFQGTGAADDSGLPNDRFFAVRPEGSVSTLKIQRTERGDSAVYLCASSFGRINTEAFFGQGTRLTVV.